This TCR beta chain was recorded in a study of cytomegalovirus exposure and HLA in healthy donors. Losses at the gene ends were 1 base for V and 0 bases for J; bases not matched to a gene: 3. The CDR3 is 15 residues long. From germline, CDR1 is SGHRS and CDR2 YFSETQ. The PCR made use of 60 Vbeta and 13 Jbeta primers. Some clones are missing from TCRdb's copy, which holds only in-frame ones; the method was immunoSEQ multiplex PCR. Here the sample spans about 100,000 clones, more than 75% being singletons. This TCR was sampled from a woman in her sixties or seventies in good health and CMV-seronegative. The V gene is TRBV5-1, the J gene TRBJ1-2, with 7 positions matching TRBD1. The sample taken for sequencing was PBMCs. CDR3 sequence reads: CASSLRTGPNYGYTF. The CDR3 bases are TGCGCCAGCAGCTTGAGGACAGGACCTAACTATGGCTACACCTTC.